This is a list of T cell receptor beta chains from one sample in a study of blood T cell repertoires in COVID-19. TCRdb's copy holds only in-frame clones and misses some; the assay was immunoSEQ multiplex PCR. Here the sample spans some 80,000 clones, 75% to 90% being singletons. The sequenced material came from peripheral blood. These receptors were taken from a human donor in a cohort sampled during active COVID-19. Each CDR3 is given with its conserved first and last residue. Fields, in order: V gene, clone size, J gene, D gene, CDR3 DNA, CDR3 protein. The D gene is left open where the match is weak. Part of the rows lack a size; the others show once, few, many or a class for expanded clones.

V: TRBV7-2
size: NA
J: TRBJ1-2
D: TRBD1
DNA: TGTGCCAGCACTGAGACAGGGGGGAACTATGGCTACACCTTC
CDR3: CASTETGGNYGYTF

V: TRBV5-6
size: once
J: TRBJ2-7
D: NA
DNA: TGTGCCAGCAGCGCCGGGATACACTACGAGCAGTACTTC
CDR3: CASSAGIHYEQYF

V: TRBV7-9
size: once
J: TRBJ1-1
D: NA
DNA: TGTGCCAGCAGCTTAAAGACAGTGAACACTGAAGCTTTCTTT
CDR3: CASSLKTVNTEAFF

V: TRBV27
size: NA
J: TRBJ1-2
D: TRBD1
DNA: TGTGCCAGCAGTTACGGACAGGGGGGGTATGGCTACACCTTC
CDR3: CASSYGQGGYGYTF

V: TRBV6-5
size: NA
J: TRBJ2-1
D: NA
DNA: TGTGCCAGCAGGACAGCGCCTTATGACGATGAGCAGTTCTTC
CDR3: CASRTAPYDDEQFF

V: TRBV6-2/TRBV6-3
size: NA
J: TRBJ1-2
D: TRBD1
DNA: TGTGCCAGCAGCTGGGGACAGGGGGTCGACTATGGCTACACCTTC
CDR3: CASSWGQGVDYGYTF

V: TRBV14
size: NA
J: TRBJ2-3
D: TRBD2
DNA: TGTGCCAGCAGCCAAGGTGGCGGGAGGAGCACAGATACGCAGTATTTT
CDR3: CASSQGGGRSTDTQYF

V: TRBV30
size: NA
J: TRBJ2-3
D: TRBD2
DNA: TGTGCCTGGAGTGTAAAGAGGACTAGCGGGTACACAGATACGCAGTATTTT
CDR3: CAWSVKRTSGYTDTQYF

V: TRBV2
size: NA
J: TRBJ2-7
D: NA
DNA: TGTGCCAGCAGCGCACCGGACAGTACCTACGAGCAGTACTTC
CDR3: CASSAPDSTYEQYF

V: TRBV5-4
size: NA
J: TRBJ1-1
D: NA
DNA: TGTGCCAGCGGCATGGGACAGAACACTGAAGCTTTCTTT
CDR3: CASGMGQNTEAFF

V: TRBV28
size: once
J: TRBJ1-1
D: NA
DNA: TGTGCCAGCAGTTTAGTGGGGGCGGGTACCACTGAAGCTTTCTTT
CDR3: CASSLVGAGTTEAFF

V: TRBV2
size: NA
J: TRBJ1-1
D: NA
DNA: TGTGCCAGCAGGTCTACAGGGTCGGTCGGCACTGAAGCTTTCTTT
CDR3: CASRSTGSVGTEAFF

V: TRBV7-2
size: NA
J: TRBJ2-3
D: NA
DNA: TGTGCCAGCAGCTTTCAGGCTAGCGTACCAGATACGCAGTATTTT
CDR3: CASSFQASVPDTQYF

V: TRBV7-9
size: NA
J: TRBJ1-6
D: TRBD1
DNA: TGTGCCAGCAGCTCGGGGACAGGTGGATCACCCCTCCACTTT
CDR3: CASSSGTGGSPLHF

V: TRBV10-2
size: once
J: TRBJ1-2
D: TRBD1
DNA: TGCGCCAGCAGTGACCGGACAGGGGAAGGCTATGGCTACACCTTC
CDR3: CASSDRTGEGYGYTF

V: TRBV7-9
size: NA
J: TRBJ2-7
D: TRBD1
DNA: TGTGCCAGCAGCCTGCGACAGGGCAGTAGGGACGAGCAGTACTTC
CDR3: CASSLRQGSRDEQYF

V: TRBV12-5
size: NA
J: TRBJ2-1
D: NA
DNA: TGTGCTAGTGGTTTGTCCGACAGAGCACCCTACAATGAGCAGTTCTTC
CDR3: CASGLSDRAPYNEQFF

V: TRBV7-6
size: once
J: TRBJ1-1
D: TRBD1
DNA: TGTGCCAGCAGCGCCTGGACAGGGGAGAACACTGAAGCTTTCTTT
CDR3: CASSAWTGENTEAFF

V: TRBV27
size: NA
J: TRBJ2-7
D: TRBD1
DNA: TGTGCCACCCGGGACAGGAATTACGAGCAGTACTTC
CDR3: CATRDRNYEQYF

V: TRBV19
size: NA
J: TRBJ2-5
D: NA
DNA: TGTGCCAGTAGTATGGCCCCCGCCCGGGGCCAAGAGACCCAGTACTTC
CDR3: CASSMAPARGQETQYF

V: TRBV28
size: NA
J: TRBJ2-5
D: NA
DNA: TGTGCCAGCAGTTTAGTCTCCGGGGTTGAGAAGACCCAGTACTTC
CDR3: CASSLVSGVEKTQYF

V: TRBV7-9
size: NA
J: TRBJ2-7
D: TRBD1
DNA: TGTGCCAGCAGGTCCGGGACAGGGGGCCCCGAGCAGTACTTC
CDR3: CASRSGTGGPEQYF

V: TRBV5-1
size: NA
J: TRBJ2-7
D: NA
DNA: TGCGCCAGCAGCTTGGTCGGCAGGGGGGACTCCGAGCAGTACTTC
CDR3: CASSLVGRGDSEQYF

V: TRBV6-6
size: NA
J: TRBJ2-3
D: TRBD2
DNA: TGTGCCAGCAGAAGTAGCGGGAGGGCCCCCGATACGCAGTATTTT
CDR3: CASRSSGRAPDTQYF

V: TRBV6-2/TRBV6-3
size: once
J: TRBJ2-4
D: TRBD1
DNA: TGTGCCAGCAGTTACGGACAGGGGGCGCCGGACATTCAGTACTTC
CDR3: CASSYGQGAPDIQYF

V: TRBV15
size: NA
J: TRBJ1-2
D: NA
DNA: TGTGCCACCAGCAGAGGGGCGGGGGGCGGCTATGGCTACACCTTC
CDR3: CATSRGAGGGYGYTF

V: TRBV2
size: once
J: TRBJ1-1
D: NA
DNA: TGTGCCAGCAGTCTAGGGGTACCTGAAGCTTTCTTT
CDR3: CASSLGVPEAFF

V: TRBV19
size: NA
J: TRBJ1-3
D: TRBD1
DNA: TGTGCCAGTAGTCAACCGGGACAGGGAGGAAACACCATATATTTT
CDR3: CASSQPGQGGNTIYF

V: TRBV29-1
size: NA
J: TRBJ2-1
D: NA
DNA: TGCAGCGTTGTGGGACTCGCTTTGGATGAGCAGTTCTTC
CDR3: CSVVGLALDEQFF

V: TRBV11-2
size: NA
J: TRBJ1-2
D: TRBD1
DNA: TGTGCCAGCAGCCCAGGAGGGACAGGGGCTGCGCGAAACTATGGCTACACCTTC
CDR3: CASSPGGTGAARNYGYTF

V: TRBV9
size: once
J: TRBJ2-1
D: NA
DNA: TGTGCCAGCAGCGTAGGCTCCCGGGGTACCTACAATGAGCAGTTCTTC
CDR3: CASSVGSRGTYNEQFF

V: TRBV6-2/TRBV6-3
size: NA
J: TRBJ2-2
D: NA
DNA: TGTGCCAGCAGTTACGACATTAACACCGGGGAGCTGTTTTTT
CDR3: CASSYDINTGELFF

V: TRBV28
size: once
J: TRBJ2-3
D: TRBD1
DNA: TGTGCCTCCCATGACAGGGGGCGCGCAGATACGCAGTATTTT
CDR3: CASHDRGRADTQYF

V: TRBV14
size: once
J: TRBJ2-3
D: TRBD1
DNA: TGTGCCAGCAGCCAAGGCGGCAGGGGGCTCACAGATACGCAGTATTTT
CDR3: CASSQGGRGLTDTQYF

V: TRBV30
size: NA
J: TRBJ1-2
D: NA
DNA: TGTGCCTGGAGCCCGCTCGGGGGTTCTAACTATGGCTACACCTTC
CDR3: CAWSPLGGSNYGYTF

V: TRBV6-6
size: NA
J: TRBJ1-5
D: TRBD1
DNA: TGTGCCAGCAGTTCAGGGGGCGCTGTCCAGCCCCAGCATTTT
CDR3: CASSSGGAVQPQHF

V: TRBV4-3
size: NA
J: TRBJ2-7
D: TRBD1
DNA: TGCGCCAGCAGCCAAGATACGACAGGGGGGTACGAGCAGTACTTC
CDR3: CASSQDTTGGYEQYF

V: TRBV28
size: NA
J: TRBJ2-2
D: TRBD2
DNA: TGTGCCAGCAGTTTACAACTAGCGGGAGACACCGGGGAGCTGTTTTTT
CDR3: CASSLQLAGDTGELFF

V: TRBV6-5
size: NA
J: TRBJ2-3
D: TRBD2
DNA: TGTGCCAGCAGTTCCGCGACTAGCGGGGACACAGATACGCAGTATTTT
CDR3: CASSSATSGDTDTQYF

V: TRBV7-3
size: NA
J: TRBJ1-2
D: TRBD1
DNA: TGTGCCAGCAGCTTAACCCCGACAGGGGGCTACACCTTC
CDR3: CASSLTPTGGYTF

V: TRBV7-7
size: NA
J: TRBJ2-2
D: TRBD1
DNA: TGTGCCAGCAGCTTAGGGCCGGACAGGGGCACCGGGGAGCTGTTTTTT
CDR3: CASSLGPDRGTGELFF

V: TRBV9
size: NA
J: TRBJ2-2
D: TRBD2
DNA: TGTGCCAGCAGCCGACGACTAGCGGTGAACACCGGGGAGCTGTTTTTT
CDR3: CASSRRLAVNTGELFF

V: TRBV4-1
size: NA
J: TRBJ1-2
D: NA
DNA: TGCGCCAGCAGCCGGTCGGGGGGCTATGGCTACACCTTC
CDR3: CASSRSGGYGYTF

V: TRBV2
size: NA
J: TRBJ2-2
D: TRBD2
DNA: TGTGCCAGCAGTGAGTCTGTGACTAGCGCCGGGGAGCTGTTTTTT
CDR3: CASSESVTSAGELFF

V: TRBV2
size: NA
J: TRBJ2-4
D: NA
DNA: TGTGCCAGCAGTGGGGCCGGGGTGACCAAAAACATTCAGTACTTC
CDR3: CASSGAGVTKNIQYF

V: TRBV28
size: NA
J: TRBJ1-5
D: TRBD1
DNA: TGTGCCAGCAGTTTATTATTCCCGGACAGGGGCAAGGGTCCCCAGCATTTT
CDR3: CASSLLFPDRGKGPQHF

V: TRBV7-2
size: NA
J: TRBJ2-3
D: TRBD1
DNA: TGTGCCAGCAGCGCCCGGGACAGGGTAGGGGATACGCAGTATTTT
CDR3: CASSARDRVGDTQYF

V: TRBV5-1
size: NA
J: TRBJ1-4
D: TRBD1
DNA: TGCGCCAGCAGCTTGGCTACTTCGTGGGACAGGGCCGAAAAACTGTTTTTT
CDR3: CASSLATSWDRAEKLFF

V: TRBV9
size: NA
J: TRBJ2-3
D: TRBD2
DNA: TGTGCCAGCAGCGTAGCCCCCCACGGCGGGAGGCCAGATACGCAGTATTTT
CDR3: CASSVAPHGGRPDTQYF

V: TRBV6-5
size: NA
J: TRBJ2-7
D: TRBD1
DNA: TGTGCCAGCAGTTATTCCGGGACAGGAATCTACGAGCAGTACTTC
CDR3: CASSYSGTGIYEQYF

V: TRBV13
size: NA
J: TRBJ1-1
D: TRBD1
DNA: TGTGCCAGCAGCGGACAGGGGGGAAACACTGAAGCTTTCTTT
CDR3: CASSGQGGNTEAFF

V: TRBV7-2
size: NA
J: TRBJ2-5
D: TRBD2
DNA: TGTGCCAGCAGCCACGGGGGAGCGGGGGCCCAGTACTTC
CDR3: CASSHGGAGAQYF

V: TRBV10-1
size: few
J: TRBJ1-2
D: TRBD1
DNA: TGCGCCAGCTCCAGGGACAGGGAGGGATACTATGGCTACACCTTC
CDR3: CASSRDREGYYGYTF

V: TRBV9
size: few
J: TRBJ2-3
D: TRBD2
DNA: TGTGCCAGCAGCGTTAATGAAGGCGGGAGGGCCGGAGATACGCAGTATTTT
CDR3: CASSVNEGGRAGDTQYF

V: TRBV16
size: NA
J: TRBJ2-1
D: TRBD2
DNA: TGTGCCAGCAGCCAATCCCCCGGGAGGGCCCTTAATGAGCAGTTCTTC
CDR3: CASSQSPGRALNEQFF

V: TRBV29-1
size: NA
J: TRBJ2-3
D: NA
DNA: TGCAGCGTAGGAACAGGGAGGGGGGGAGATACGCAGTATTTT
CDR3: CSVGTGRGGDTQYF

V: TRBV7-6
size: NA
J: TRBJ2-7
D: TRBD2
DNA: TGTGCCAGCAGCTCGGGAGGACCCTACGAGCAGTACTTC
CDR3: CASSSGGPYEQYF

V: TRBV18
size: once
J: TRBJ1-4
D: NA
DNA: TGTGCCAGCTCACCGTCGATGGACACCGAAAAACTGTTTTTT
CDR3: CASSPSMDTEKLFF